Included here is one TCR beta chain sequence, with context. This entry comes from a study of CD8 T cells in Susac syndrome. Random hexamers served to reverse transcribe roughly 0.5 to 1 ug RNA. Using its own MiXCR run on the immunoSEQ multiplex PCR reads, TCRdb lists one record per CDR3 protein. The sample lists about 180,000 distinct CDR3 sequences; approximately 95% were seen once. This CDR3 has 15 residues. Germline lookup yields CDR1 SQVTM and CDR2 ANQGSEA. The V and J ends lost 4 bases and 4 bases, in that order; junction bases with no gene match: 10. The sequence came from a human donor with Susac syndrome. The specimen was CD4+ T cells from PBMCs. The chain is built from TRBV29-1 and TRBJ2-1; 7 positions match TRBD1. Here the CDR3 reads CSVVGSRDRYNEQFF. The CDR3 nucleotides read TGCAGCGTTGTTGGTTCCCGGGACAGATACAATGAGCAGTTCTTC.